The 5 T cell receptor beta chains below were found in one sample sequenced in a study of T cell clonality in common variable immunodeficiency. Sequencing was performed with immunoSEQ multiplex PCR; in TCRdb, only in-frame clones are kept and a portion is missing. The sample presents some 50,000 clones, none singletons. What was sequenced was peripheral blood mononuclear cells. The receptors here all came from a person aged 18 to 69 in good health.

This clone was recorded at least ten times. The DNA ends 3 residues before the CDR3 does, and the rest of the CDR3 is filled in from the germline J gene. The J gene is TRBJ2-3, the V gene TRBV6-2 or TRBV6-3; D may be TRBD1 (7 bases). The CDR3 runs to 16 residues. V shed 2 bases and J shed 2 bases, with 14 bases lying between them. Germline assignment: CDR1 MNHEY and CDR2 SVGEGT. The CDR3 protein is CASSYRGTAYTDTQYF. The covered CDR3 bases are TGTGCCAGCAGTTACCGCGGGACAGCCTACACAGATACG.

This clone was seen more than once but under ten times. The read halts 3 residues ahead of the CDR3 end, with the missing end drawn from the germline J gene. The gene calls are TRBV7-8 and TRBJ2-6, with D unresolved. Germline V CDR1 and CDR2: SGHVS, FQNEAQ. V lost 1 base and J lost 4, with 8 bases in between. The CDR3 totals 15 residues. The CDR3 sequence: CASSLVTAGANVLTF. The CDR3 bases that were read are TGTGCCAGCAGCTTAGTTACAGCCGGGGCCAACGTC. Full variable domain (outside the CDR3, taken from reference TRBV7-8 and TRBJ2-6): GAGVSQSPRYKVAKRGQDVALRCDPISGHVSLFWYQQALGQGPEFLTYFQNEAQLDKSGLPSDRFFAERPEGSVSTLKIQRTQQEDSAVYLCASSLVTAGANVLTFGAGSRLTVL.

This clone was detected only a few times. The read ends 3 residues shy of where the CDR3 ends; the end is completed using the germline J gene. This sequence joins TRBV6-2 or TRBV6-3 and TRBJ2-1, with 9 nucleotides matching TRBD2. The CDR3 extends over 15 amino acids. CDR1 is MNHEY, CDR2 SVGEGT, per germline. With 1 base clipped from V and 9 bases from J, the junction kept 7 bases outside the gene matches. Here the CDR3 reads CASSYLAGGPGEQFF. The part of the CDR3 DNA that was read is TGTGCCAGCAGTTACTTGGCGGGGGGGCCTGGTGAG.

In this sample, this clone turned up many times. The read finishes 3 residues shy of the CDR3 end, and the germline J gene is used to complete it. This sequence joins TRBV7-3 and TRBJ2-2; 7 positions agree with TRBD1. CDR3 length: 15 amino acids. Looked up from germline, CDR1 is SGHTA and CDR2 is FQGTGA. V lost 1 base and J lost 5; bases outside the gene matches: 4. The CDR3 spells CASSLIPRGTGELFF. The CDR3 bases that were read are TGTGCCAGCAGCTTAATTCCCAGGGGGACCGGGGAG.

In this sample, this clone turned up many times. Sequencing ends 3 residues short of the CDR3 end; the germline J gene provides the rest. V and J are TRBV20-1 and TRBJ2-2, with D hard to call. This CDR3 contains 16 residues. CDR1 DFQATT and CDR2 SNEGSKA come from the germline V gene (reference sequence). The CDR3 reads CSANRVLPDFNSPLFF. Partial CDR3 DNA: TGCAGTGCCAACCGGGTCCTCCCCGATTTTAATTCACCG.